Given below is one T cell receptor beta chain in context. The sample is drawn from a study of blood T cell repertoires in COVID-19. Study context: T cells, B-cell-depleted T cells, or PBMCs provided the cDNA or gDNA that served as material.

Original processing methods: Nucleated cell counts were estimated from reference gene primer amplification. Sequencing used immunoSEQ multiplex PCR; TCRdb keeps in-frame clones, though not all of them. V, J and clone size derive from that table, while D and trimming were established from the DNA sequence. The data hold about 98,000 clones, with approximately 72% observed a single time. The CDR3 has 11 amino acids. Per germline, CDR1 SGHTA and CDR2 FQGNSA. Trimming cost V 5 bases and J 3 bases, with 5 bases left between them. The V gene is TRBV7-2, the J gene TRBJ2-7, with D unresolved. Specimen: peripheral blood. This TCR was sampled from a man aged 70 or older with acute or convalescent COVID-19. CDR3 bases: TGTGCCAGCAGCCTACTCTACGAGCAGTACTTC. Translating it yields CASSLLYEQYF.